Presented here are 11 T cell receptor beta chains from one specimen sequenced in a study of blood T cell repertoires in COVID-19. Clones were sequenced by immunoSEQ multiplex PCR, and TCRdb holds only the in-frame ones, with some missing. This table has about 250,000 clones, 92% appearing once. Sequencing input: peripheral blood. These receptors originate from a young man with COVID-19, enrolled during active disease.

The chain links TRBV20-1 to TRBJ1-2, with D tentatively TRBD1 (6 bases). Trimming pared 3 bases from V and 4 bases from J, leaving 15 bases between. Germline V gene data show CDR1 as DFQATT and CDR2 as SNEGSKA (reference sequence). The CDR3 extends over 14 amino acids. CDR3 amino acids: CSASARGAGYGYTF. The CDR3 region has the DNA TGCAGTGCTAGTGCTCGGGGGGCTGGCTATGGCTACACCTTC.

This clone was detected only once. This chain links TRBV10-3 with TRBJ2-1; 10 bases align to TRBD2. V lost 3 bases and J lost 7; bases outside the gene matches: 15. Per the germline V gene, CDR1 is ENHRY and CDR2 is SYGVKD. CDR3 length: 18 amino acids. This CDR3 reads CAISDPLSGGANWNEQFF. In nucleotides, the CDR3 is TGTGCCATCAGTGATCCCCTCAGCGGGGGGGCCAATTGGAATGAGCAGTTCTTC.

The genes are TRBV11-2 and TRBJ2-1; D not certain. Germline CDR1 and CDR2: SGHAT and FQNNGV. The CDR3 is 13 amino acids. Trimming left V 1 base short and J 4 bases short, with 5 bases between. The CDR3 spells CASSLGEYNEQFF. CDR3 coding DNA: TGTGCCAGCAGCTTAGGCGAATACAATGAGCAGTTCTTC.

The V and J genes are TRBV18 and TRBJ1-6; 9 bases align to TRBD1. CDR3 length equals 16 residues. Trimming cost V 5 bases and J 4 bases; bases outside gene matches: 6. Germline CDR1 is KGHSH and CDR2 is LQKENI. CDR3 amino acids: CASSSRTGVYNSPLHF. CDR3 nucleotide sequence: TGTGCCAGCTCATCAAGGACAGGGGTGTATAATTCACCCCTCCACTTT.

This chain joins TRBV6-5 and TRBJ1-2; TRBD1 is a possible D gene (5 bases). The CDR3 sequence is 15 residues long. Germline CDR1 and CDR2: MNHEY and SVGAGI. Trimming left V 5 bases short and J 4 bases short, with 17 bases between. CDR3 protein: CASSPRGGGVYGYTF. The CDR3, as DNA: TGTGCCAGCAGTCCCCGTGGGGGAGGGGTCTATGGCTACACCTTC.

The chain links TRBV20-1 to TRBJ1-5; D is perhaps TRBD1 (6 bases). Germline CDR1 reads DFQATT; CDR2 reads SNEGSKA (reference sequence). V shed 3 bases and J shed 6 bases, with 15 bases lying between them. CDR3 length: 14 amino acids. CDR3 DNA sequence: TGCAGTGCTAGTAGGGGGGGGGTATCTCAGCCCCAGCATTTT. This gives the protein CSASRGGVSQPQHF.

This chain joins TRBV11-3 and TRBJ2-7, with 9 nucleotides matching TRBD1. With 6 bases clipped from V and 0 bases from J, the junction kept 3 bases outside the gene matches. Germline CDR1 reads SGHNT; CDR2 reads YENEEA. This CDR3 region has 14 residues. Here the CDR3 reads CASSVGQGSYEQYF. In DNA, the CDR3 is TGTGCCAGCAGTGTGGGACAGGGCTCCTACGAGCAGTACTTC. Full variable domain (outside the CDR3, taken from reference TRBV11-3 and TRBJ2-7): EAGVVQSPRYKIIEKKQPVAFWCNPISGHNTLYWYLQNLGQGPELLIRYENEEAVDDSQLPKDRFSAERLKGVDSTLKIQPAELGDSAVYLCASSVGQGSYEQYFGPGTRLTVT.

The chain is built from TRBV19 and TRBJ1-4; 8 bases match TRBD1. The CDR3 runs 15 residues. The germline V gene encodes CDR1 LNHDA and CDR2 SQIVND (reference sequence). Losses at the gene ends were 8 bases for V and 0 bases for J; bases not matched to a gene: 5. CDR3 residues: CASGTGVATNEKLFF. For the CDR3, the DNA is TGTGCCAGTGGGACAGGTGTAGCAACTAATGAAAAACTGTTTTTT.

The chain links TRBV6-1 to TRBJ2-7; tentatively, D is TRBD2 (5 bases). Germline assignment: CDR1 MNHNS and CDR2 SASEGT. V was cut by 3 bases and J by 3 bases, with 6 bases left in between. This CDR3 is built from 12 residues. CDR3 residues: CASSDEGYEQYF. The DNA of the CDR3 is TGTGCCAGCAGTGACGAGGGCTACGAGCAGTACTTC.

The rearrangement joins TRBV3-1 (or the pseudogene TRBV3-2) to TRBJ2-3, with 7 bases identical to TRBD1. The germline V gene has CDR1 LGHDT and CDR2 YNNKEL (reference sequence). The CDR3 totals 16 residues. V was clipped by 8 bases and J by 1 base; unmatched bases: 12. The CDR3 coding sequence is TGTGCCAGCTCCTCTTACCGGGGACAGCGCACAGATACGCAGTATTTT. This translates into CASSSYRGQRTDTQYF.

The chain is built from TRBV18 and TRBJ1-1; D might be TRBD1 (6 bases). The CDR3 spans 12 residues. Per the germline V gene, CDR1 is KGHSH and CDR2 is LQKENI. The V gene lost 6 bases and the J gene lost 6 bases, with 11 bases spanning the gap. The CDR3 protein is CASSLTGPEAFF. Written as DNA, the CDR3 is TGTGCCAGCTCCCTGACAGGACCTGAAGCTTTCTTT.